A single sample is the source of the 23 T cell receptor beta chains below, sequenced in a study of regulatory T cells in long-lasting Graves disease. Relying on iRepertoire HTBI primers and Arm-PCR of CDR3 regions, the team built TCR beta libraries. Using its own MiXCR run on the multiplex PCR reads, TCRdb lists one record per CDR3 protein. The sample has around 420,000 distinct CDR3 sequences, roughly 15% seen once. Time point here: newly diagnosed GD, antithyroid drugs for less than 3 months. Scientists built the TCR library using RNA that was extracted from PBMCs. These same records also appear under a second study, on T cells in Graves' hyperthyroidism and ophthalmopathy.

The sample consisted of peripheral blood mononuclear cells (PBMCs), taken at new diagnosis, from a patient treated with antithyroid drugs. The receptors were sampled from a woman between 35 and 50 years old with Graves disease.

There are many counts of this clonotype. One base away lies a much larger clone, so this may be a sequencing read error. The CDR3 DNA reads as TGTGCCAGCAGATCCGAGCCTAACCCACCGAGGGACGAGCAGTACTTC. Translating gives CASRSEPNPPRDEQYF. V gene TRBV28 combines with J gene TRBJ2-7; possibly TRBD2 for D (5 bases). V lost 6 bases, J lost 5 bases, and 23 bases lay in between. This CDR3 contains 16 residues. Germline values: CDR1 MDHEN, CDR2 SYDVKM.

In DNA, the CDR3 is TGTGCCAGTAGTATACCCCCGGACGAGCAGTACTTC. Translation gives CASSIPPDEQYF. The rearrangement links TRBV19 to TRBJ2-7; no reliable D call. The CDR3 totals 12 residues. Germline CDR1 is LNHDA and CDR2 is SQIVND (reference sequence). Trimming removed 2 bases from V and 5 bases from J, with 7 bases in between.

Turning to this clonotype: Given a far larger clone just one base away, this is likely a sequencing read error. The chain carries TRBV10-3 and TRBJ2-2, with 8 bases aligning to TRBD2. CDR1 is ENHRY and CDR2 is SYGVKD in the germline V gene. The CDR3 has 20 residues. V was pared by 5 bases and J by 3 bases, with 20 bases of the junction left unmatched. The CDR3 loop reads CAISSYPGAGEGVDTGELFF. CDR3 bases: TGTGCCATCAGTTCCTACCCCGGAGCGGGAGAGGGGGTGGACACCGGGGAGCTGTTTTTT.

This clonotype was detected many times. V usage is TRBV28 and J usage is TRBJ2-2; D may be TRBD1 (6 bases). The CDR3 length is 15 residues. The V end was cut by 1 base, the J end by 4 bases, with 10 bases between. From germline, CDR1 is MDHEN and CDR2 SYDVKM. The CDR3 reads CASSLLGAGTGELFF. In nucleotides, the CDR3 is TGTGCCAGCAGTTTATTGGGGGCGGGCACCGGGGAGCTGTTTTTT.

The table lists this clonotype with a few counts. V and J are TRBV19 and TRBJ1-1; D gene ambiguous. This CDR3 is 16 amino acids long. Germline V gene data show CDR1 as LNHDA and CDR2 as SQIVND (reference sequence). V was pared by 1 base and J by 7 bases, with 19 bases between. The CDR3 DNA follows: TGTGCCAGTAGTATAGGGCGAAATAAAAACAGAGATGAAGCTTTCTTT. Translating gives CASSIGRNKNRDEAFF.

This clonotype appeared many times. The chain couples TRBV5-1 to TRBJ2-1, with a weak D call TRBD2 (5 bases). CDR1 is SGHRS, CDR2 YFSETQ, per germline. The CDR3 totals 14 residues. V lost 6 bases, J lost 0 bases, and 10 bases lay in between. The CDR3 protein is CASMAGVSYNEQFF. The CDR3 DNA sequence: TGCGCCAGCATGGCGGGCGTCTCCTACAATGAGCAGTTCTTC. The complete variable domain, with remaining parts taken from reference TRBV5-1 and TRBJ2-1, reads KAGVTQTPRYLIKTRGQQVTLSCSPISGHRSVSWYQQTPGQGLQFLFEYFSETQRNKGNFPGRFSGRQFSNSRSEMNVSTLELGDSALYLCASMAGVSYNEQFFGPGTRLTVL.

At least ten counts were recorded for this clonotype. The chain joins TRBV28 to TRBJ1-2; no clear D. The germline gives CDR1 MDHEN, CDR2 SYDVKM. V was clipped by 5 bases and J by 4 bases, with 8 bases between them. CDR3 length: 12 residues. This chain's CDR3 is CASSSQTYGYTF. Written as DNA, the CDR3 is TGTGCCAGCAGTAGCCAGACCTATGGCTACACCTTC.

This clonotype was seen more than once but under ten times. A much larger clone sits a single nucleotide away, making a read error possible. The CDR3 does not close with the conserved phenylalanine or tryptophan, likely indicating a read error. The rearrangement links TRBV30 to TRBJ2-1; the D is unclear. Trimming removed 4 bases from V and 7 bases from J, with 14 bases in between. Germline lookup yields CDR1 GTSNPN and CDR2 SVGIG (reference sequence). The CDR3 totals 13 residues. The CDR3 protein is CAWIPSVGNEQFL. For the CDR3, the DNA is TGTGCCTGGATCCCCTCGGTGGGGAATGAGCAGTTCCTC.

This clonotype was seen at least ten times. Its ends do not fully match the called genes, so a read error is possible. The rearrangement uses TRBV7-2 and TRBJ2-2; 12 nucleotides agree with TRBD2. The germline V gene encodes CDR1 SGHTA and CDR2 FQGNSA. This CDR3 is 15 amino acids long. The CDR3 is CASSLGTSGTGELFF. For the CDR3, the DNA is TGTGCCAGCAGTTTAGGGACTAGCGGGACCGGGGAGCTGTTTTTT.

A single count supports this clonotype. The V call is TRBV3-1, the J call TRBJ2-5; 7 nucleotides match TRBD2. Looked up from germline, CDR1 is LGHDT and CDR2 is YNNKEL (reference sequence). V shed 0 bases, J shed 2 bases, and the junction held 6 bases outside the gene matches. The CDR3 has 16 residues. The CDR3 DNA reads as TGTGCCAGCAGCCAAGACGGCGGGAGTCCGCAAGAGACCCAGTACTTC. Translated, it gives CASSQDGGSPQETQYF.

On this clonotype itself: With a much larger clone just one base away, this may be a read error. The V and J genes are TRBV20-1 and TRBJ1-1; tentatively, D is TRBD1 (5 bases). Trimming left V 0 bases short and J 0 bases short, with 14 bases between. This CDR3 contains 16 residues. Germline V gene sequence: CDR1 DFQATT, CDR2 SNEGSKA (reference sequence). In nucleotides, the CDR3 is TGCAGTGCTAGAGATCCGGCCGGGGCAATGAACACTGAAGCTTTCTTT. It translates to CSARDPAGAMNTEAFF.

The table lists this clonotype with many counts. The chain couples TRBV7-2 to TRBJ2-5; perhaps D is TRBD1 or TRBD2 (6 bases each). Germline lookup yields CDR1 SGHTA and CDR2 FQGNSA. Trimming left V 7 bases short and J 5 bases short, with 17 bases between. CDR3 length: 14 residues. CDR3 loop: CASIGGGLVETQYF. As DNA, the CDR3 is TGTGCCAGCATCGGGGGCGGGTTGGTGGAGACCCAGTACTTC.

This clonotype was observed many times. V is TRBV7-2 and J is TRBJ2-1, with D maybe TRBD2 (6 bases). The V end lost 2 bases, the J end lost 5 bases, and 25 bases lay between the germline ends. The CDR3 has 19 residues. Germline CDR1 SGHTA, CDR2 FQGNSA. The CDR3 bases are TGTGCCAGCAGCTTACCCCCCATCCAGCGGGCTCCCACACACAATGAGCAGTTCTTC. Protein: CASSLPPIQRAPTHNEQFF.

This clonotype was seen at least ten times. The chain employs TRBV7-8 and TRBJ2-1; the match to TRBD2 covers 12 bases. With V trimmed by 4 bases and J by 5 bases, 6 bases remained unmatched. The CDR3 is made up of 16 amino acids. The germline V gene encodes CDR1 SGHVS and CDR2 FQNEAQ. For the CDR3, the DNA is TGTGCCAGCAGCTCGACTAGCGGGAGCGGTAACAATGAGCAGTTCTTC. Translation: CASSSTSGSGNNEQFF.

This clonotype was seen ten or more times. The J gene is TRBJ1-6, the V gene TRBV20-1, with D maybe TRBD1 (5 bases). The CDR3 totals 15 residues. V gave up 6 bases and J gave up 2 bases, with 14 bases separating them. Germline V gene data show CDR1 as DFQATT and CDR2 as SNEGSKA (reference sequence). This chain's CDR3 is CSAPREGAYNSPLHF. The CDR3 nucleotides read TGCAGTGCCCCGCGAGAAGGGGCCTATAATTCACCCCTCCACTTT.

This clonotype was seen at least ten times. The rearrangement joins TRBV6-5 to TRBJ2-5; D might be TRBD2 (6 bases). This CDR3 comprises 15 residues. Germline assignment: CDR1 MNHEY and CDR2 SVGAGI. V was pared by 2 bases and J by 4 bases, with 14 bases between. CDR3 protein: CASSYAREVGETQYF. The DNA of the CDR3 is TGTGCCAGCAGTTACGCCAGGGAGGTCGGAGAGACCCAGTACTTC.

This clonotype has ten or more counts. The rearrangement joins TRBV6-2 or TRBV6-3 to TRBJ2-3, with D uncertain. The germline CDR1 and CDR2 sequences are MNHEY and SVGEGT. V lost 4 bases and J lost 4, with 9 bases in between. CDR3 length equals 13 residues. CDR3 nucleotides: TGTGCCAGCAGTTCCCCACGGGCAGATACGCAGTATTTT. Protein product: CASSSPRADTQYF.

This clonotype was detected ten times or more. V and J are TRBV6-1 and TRBJ2-7; 7 bases map to TRBD2. The trim removed 1 base at V and 1 base at J, leaving 4 bases unmatched. Per germline, CDR1 MNHNS and CDR2 SASEGT. The CDR3 has 15 residues. The CDR3 region is CASSEESSGSYEQYF. DNA of the CDR3: TGTGCCAGCAGTGAAGAATCTAGCGGATCCTACGAGCAGTACTTC.

The chain carries TRBV28 and TRBJ2-2; a weak D match, TRBD1 (5 bases). CDR3 length: 14 residues. The V and J ends lost 5 bases and 4 bases respectively, with 11 bases between them. In germline, CDR1 is MDHEN, CDR2 SYDVKM. The CDR3: CASSSHRFTGELFF. The CDR3 nucleotides are TGTGCCAGCAGTAGTCACAGGTTCACCGGGGAGCTGTTTTTT. The full variable domain, completed using reference TRBV28 and TRBJ2-2, is DVKVTQSSRYLVKRTGEKVFLECVQDMDHENMFWYRQDPGLGLRLIYFSYDVKMKEKGDIPEGYSVSREKKERFSLILESASTNQTSMYLCASSSHRFTGELFFGEGSRLTVL.

The chain has TRBV19 and TRBJ1-2, with 9 bases that match TRBD1. Germline lookup yields CDR1 LNHDA and CDR2 SQIVND (reference sequence). V trimming: 6 bases; J trimming: 4 bases; junction bases outside the gene matches: 15. This CDR3 is 17 amino acids long. CDR3 DNA sequence: TGTGCCAGTAGACCGGGACAGGGACTCTATATTAGCTATGGCTACACCTTC. Translated, it gives CASRPGQGLYISYGYTF.

This clonotype occurred many times. The chain employs TRBV7-8 and TRBJ2-7; 9 nucleotides align to TRBD1. Germline V gene sequence: CDR1 SGHVS, CDR2 FQNEAQ. The CDR3 has 13 residues. V lost 1 base and J lost 6; bases outside the gene matches: 1. CDR3 loop: CASSLGQGVEQYF. As DNA, the CDR3 is TGTGCCAGCAGCTTAGGACAGGGGGTCGAGCAGTACTTC.

This clonotype was seen ten or more times. This chain links TRBV11-3 with TRBJ2-3, with TRBD1 as a possible D gene (7 bases). Germline-derived CDR1 and CDR2 are SGHNT and YENEEA. The CDR3 runs to 15 residues. Trimming removed 4 bases at V and 5 bases at J, with 16 bases between. This CDR3 is CASSSIQGEVDTQYF. CDR3 coding DNA: TGTGCCAGCAGCTCTATCCAGGGGGAGGTAGATACGCAGTATTTT.

This clonotype has only a few counts. A much more abundant neighbour one base away suggests this may be a read error. The chain links TRBV7-9 to TRBJ2-6, with TRBD2 matching 7 bases. The CDR3 runs 19 residues. In germline, CDR1 is SEHNR, CDR2 FQNEAQ (reference sequence). This CDR3 reads CANSWEGLAELSGANVLTF. In DNA, the CDR3 is TGTGCCAACAGCTGGGAGGGGCTAGCGGAGCTCTCTGGGGCCAACGTCCTGACTTTC.